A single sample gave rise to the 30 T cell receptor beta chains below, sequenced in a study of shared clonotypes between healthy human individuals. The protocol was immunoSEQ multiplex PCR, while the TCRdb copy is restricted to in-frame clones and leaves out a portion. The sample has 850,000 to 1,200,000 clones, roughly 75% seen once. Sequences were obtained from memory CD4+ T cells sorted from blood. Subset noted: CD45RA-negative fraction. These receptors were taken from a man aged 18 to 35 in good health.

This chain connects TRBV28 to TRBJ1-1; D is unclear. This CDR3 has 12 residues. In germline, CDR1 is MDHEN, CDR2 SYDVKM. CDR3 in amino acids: CAIFSVGTEAFF. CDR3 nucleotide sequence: TGTGCAATTTTCTCGGTTGGCACTGAAGCTTTCTTT.

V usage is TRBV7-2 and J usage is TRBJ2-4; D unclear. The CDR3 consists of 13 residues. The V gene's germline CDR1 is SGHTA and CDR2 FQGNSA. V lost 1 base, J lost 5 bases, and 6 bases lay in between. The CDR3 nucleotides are TGTGCCAGCAGCTTAGGATTCCAAAACATTCAGTACTTC. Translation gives CASSLGFQNIQYF.

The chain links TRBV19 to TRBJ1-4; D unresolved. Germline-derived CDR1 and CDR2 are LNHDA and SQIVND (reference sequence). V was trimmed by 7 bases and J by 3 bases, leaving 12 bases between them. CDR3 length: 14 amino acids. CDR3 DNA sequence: TGTGCCAGTAAACGATGGGAGGCTAATGAAAAACTGTTTTTT. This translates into CASKRWEANEKLFF.

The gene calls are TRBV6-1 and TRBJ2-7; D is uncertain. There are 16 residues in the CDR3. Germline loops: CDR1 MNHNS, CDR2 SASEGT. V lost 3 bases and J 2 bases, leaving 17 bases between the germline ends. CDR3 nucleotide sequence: TGTGCCAGCAGTGATCCCGGCCGGCGTCTAACCTACGAGCAGTACTTC. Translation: CASSDPGRRLTYEQYF.

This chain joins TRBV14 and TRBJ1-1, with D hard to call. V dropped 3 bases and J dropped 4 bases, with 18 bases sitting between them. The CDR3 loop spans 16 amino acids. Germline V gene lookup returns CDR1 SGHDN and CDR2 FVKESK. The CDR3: CASSHPGALGSTEAFF. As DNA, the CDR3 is TGTGCCAGCAGCCACCCGGGAGCCCTTGGGAGCACTGAAGCTTTCTTT.

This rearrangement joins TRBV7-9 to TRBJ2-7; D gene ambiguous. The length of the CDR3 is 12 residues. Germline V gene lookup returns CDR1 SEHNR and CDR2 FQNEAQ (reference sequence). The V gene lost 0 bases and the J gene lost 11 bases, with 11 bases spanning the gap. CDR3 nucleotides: TGTGCCAGCAGCTTAGCGGGCGCGCAAGAGTACTTC. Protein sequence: CASSLAGAQEYF.

The CDR3 reads CASSQDAGQSSSYTF. The CDR3 bases are TGCGCCAGCAGCCAAGATGCGGGACAGAGTAGCAGCTACACCTTC. This chain links TRBV4-3 with TRBJ1-2, with 7 nucleotides matching TRBD1. The CDR3 totals 15 residues. After removal of 0 bases from V and 9 bases from J, the junction contained 10 bases not matched to a gene. The germline CDR1 and CDR2 sequences are LGHNA and YSLEER.

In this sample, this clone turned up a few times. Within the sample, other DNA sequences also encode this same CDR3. The CDR3: CASSRETSSYEQYF. Here the CDR3 DNA reads TGTGCCAGCTCGCGAGAAACGAGCTCCTACGAGCAGTACTTC. The genes are TRBV18 and TRBJ2-7; D is uncertain. Looked up from germline, CDR1 is KGHSH and CDR2 is LQKENI. CDR3 size: 14 residues. The V end lost 6 bases, the J end lost 0 bases, and 12 bases lay between the germline ends.

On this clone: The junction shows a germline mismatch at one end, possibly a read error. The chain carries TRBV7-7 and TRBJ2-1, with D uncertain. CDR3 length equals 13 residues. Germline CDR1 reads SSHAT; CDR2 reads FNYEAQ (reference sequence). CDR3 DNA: TGTGCTAGCAGCTTAGTTTACACGGGTGAGCAGTTCTTC. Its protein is CASSLVYTGEQFF.

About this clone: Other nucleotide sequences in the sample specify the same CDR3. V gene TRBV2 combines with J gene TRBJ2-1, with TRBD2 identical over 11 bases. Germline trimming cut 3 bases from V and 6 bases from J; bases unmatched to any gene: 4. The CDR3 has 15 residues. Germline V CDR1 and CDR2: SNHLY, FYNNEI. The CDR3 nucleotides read TGTGCCAGCAGTGAGCGGCTAGCGGGAGGCAATGAGCAGTTCTTC. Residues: CASSERLAGGNEQFF.

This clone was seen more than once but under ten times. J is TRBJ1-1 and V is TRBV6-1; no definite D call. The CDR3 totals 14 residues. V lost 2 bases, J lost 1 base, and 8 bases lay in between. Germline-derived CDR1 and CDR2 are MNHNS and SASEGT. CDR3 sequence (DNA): TGTGCCAGCAGTGAACTAGGGAGGAACACTGAAGCTTTCTTT. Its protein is CASSELGRNTEAFF.

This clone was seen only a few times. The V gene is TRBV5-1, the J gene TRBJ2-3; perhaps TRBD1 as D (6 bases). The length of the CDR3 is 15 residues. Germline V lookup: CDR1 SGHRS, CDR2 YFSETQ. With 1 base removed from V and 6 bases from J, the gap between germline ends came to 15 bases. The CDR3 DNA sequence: TGCGCCAGCAGCTTGTATACAGGGACCATGGATACGCAGTATTTT. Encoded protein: CASSLYTGTMDTQYF.

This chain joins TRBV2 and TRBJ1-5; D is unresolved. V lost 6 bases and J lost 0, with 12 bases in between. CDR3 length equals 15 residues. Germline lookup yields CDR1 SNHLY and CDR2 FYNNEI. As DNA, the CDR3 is TGTGCCAGCAGGCACGGACGGATTAGCAATCAGCCCCAGCATTTT. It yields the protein CASRHGRISNQPQHF.

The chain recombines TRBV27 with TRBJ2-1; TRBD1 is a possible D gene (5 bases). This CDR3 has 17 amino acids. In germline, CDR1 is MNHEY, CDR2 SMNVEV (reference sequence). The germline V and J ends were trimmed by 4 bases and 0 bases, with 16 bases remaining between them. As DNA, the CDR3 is TGTGCCAGCAGTTCATACAGGACAAGGGGCTCCTACAATGAGCAGTTCTTC. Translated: CASSSYRTRGSYNEQFF.

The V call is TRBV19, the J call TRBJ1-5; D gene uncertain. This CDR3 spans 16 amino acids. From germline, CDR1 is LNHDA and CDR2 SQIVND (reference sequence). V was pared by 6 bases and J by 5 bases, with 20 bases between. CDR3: CASRTRNSLVDQPQHF. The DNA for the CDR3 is TGTGCCAGTAGAACCCGAAACAGTTTGGTGGATCAGCCCCAGCATTTT.

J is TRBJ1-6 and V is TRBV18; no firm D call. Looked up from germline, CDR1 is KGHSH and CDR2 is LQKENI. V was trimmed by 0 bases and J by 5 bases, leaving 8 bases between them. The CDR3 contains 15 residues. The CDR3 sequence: CASSPPGIDNSPLHF. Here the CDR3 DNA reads TGTGCCAGCTCACCACCGGGGATTGATAATTCACCCCTCCACTTT.

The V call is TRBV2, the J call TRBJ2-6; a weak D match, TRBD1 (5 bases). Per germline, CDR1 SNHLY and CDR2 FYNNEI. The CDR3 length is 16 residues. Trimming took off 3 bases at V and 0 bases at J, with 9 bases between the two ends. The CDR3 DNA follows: TGTGCCAGCAGTGAGCAGGGATTCTCTGGGGCCAACGTCCTGACTTTC. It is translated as CASSEQGFSGANVLTF. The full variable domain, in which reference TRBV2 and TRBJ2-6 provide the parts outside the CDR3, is EPEVTQTPSHQVTQMGQEVILRCVPISNHLYFYWYRQILGQKVEFLVSFYNNEISEKSEIFDDQFSVERPDGSNFTLKIRSTKLEDSAMYFCASSEQGFSGANVLTFGAGSRLTVL.

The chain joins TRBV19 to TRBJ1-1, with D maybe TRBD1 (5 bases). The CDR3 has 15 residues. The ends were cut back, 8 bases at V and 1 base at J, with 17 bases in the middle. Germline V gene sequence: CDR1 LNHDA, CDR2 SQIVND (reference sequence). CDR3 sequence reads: CASGARMAGNTEAFF. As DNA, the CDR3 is TGTGCCAGTGGGGCGAGAATGGCAGGGAACACTGAAGCTTTCTTT.

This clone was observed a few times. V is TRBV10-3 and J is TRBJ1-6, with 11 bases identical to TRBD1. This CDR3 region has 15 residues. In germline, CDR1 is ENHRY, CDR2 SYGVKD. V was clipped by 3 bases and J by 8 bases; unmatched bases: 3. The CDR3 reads CAISDGQGADSPLHF. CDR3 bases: TGTGCCATCAGTGACGGACAGGGGGCTGATTCACCCCTCCACTTT.

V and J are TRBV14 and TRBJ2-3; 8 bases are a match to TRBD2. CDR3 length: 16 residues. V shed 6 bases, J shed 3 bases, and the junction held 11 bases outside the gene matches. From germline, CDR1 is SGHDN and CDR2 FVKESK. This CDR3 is CASSYLRGGDTDTQYF. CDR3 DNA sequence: TGTGCCAGCAGTTACCTCCGGGGGGGAGATACAGATACGCAGTATTTT.

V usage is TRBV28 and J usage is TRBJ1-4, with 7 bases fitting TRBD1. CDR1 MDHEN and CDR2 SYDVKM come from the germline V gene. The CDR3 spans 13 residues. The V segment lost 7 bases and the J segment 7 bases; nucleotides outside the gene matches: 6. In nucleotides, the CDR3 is TGTGCCAGCAATACAGGGGACTTTGAAAAACTGTTTTTT. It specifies CASNTGDFEKLFF.

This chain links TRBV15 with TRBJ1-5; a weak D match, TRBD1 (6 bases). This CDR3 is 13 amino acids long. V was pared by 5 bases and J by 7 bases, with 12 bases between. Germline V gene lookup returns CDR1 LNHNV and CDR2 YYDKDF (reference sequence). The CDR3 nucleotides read TGTGCCACCAGCGGTAACAGGGAACAGCCCCAGCATTTT. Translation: CATSGNREQPQHF.

CDR3 protein: CASSTRGSLYNSPLHF. In nucleotides, the CDR3 is TGTGCCAGCAGTACCCGGGGGAGTTTGTATAATTCACCCCTCCACTTT. The chain couples TRBV28 to TRBJ1-6; perhaps TRBD1 as D (5 bases). Germline V gives CDR1 MDHEN, CDR2 SYDVKM. CDR3 size: 16 residues. V was trimmed by 5 bases and J by 4 bases, leaving 15 bases between them.

The CDR3 region is CASSLGQGATDTQYF. Written as DNA, the CDR3 is TGTGCCAGCAGCCTAGGACAGGGGGCCACAGATACGCAGTATTTT. The chain carries TRBV7-9 and TRBJ2-3, with TRBD1 identical over 11 bases. The CDR3 runs 15 residues. From germline, CDR1 is SEHNR and CDR2 FQNEAQ (reference sequence). V lost 5 bases and J lost 2; bases outside the gene matches: 3.

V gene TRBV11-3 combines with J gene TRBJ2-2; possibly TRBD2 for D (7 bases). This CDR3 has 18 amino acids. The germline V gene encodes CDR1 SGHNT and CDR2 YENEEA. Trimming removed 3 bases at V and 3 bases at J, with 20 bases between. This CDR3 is CASSFPGRGAVDTGELFF. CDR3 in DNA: TGTGCCAGCAGCTTCCCGGGCCGGGGGGCGGTGGACACCGGGGAGCTGTTTTTT.

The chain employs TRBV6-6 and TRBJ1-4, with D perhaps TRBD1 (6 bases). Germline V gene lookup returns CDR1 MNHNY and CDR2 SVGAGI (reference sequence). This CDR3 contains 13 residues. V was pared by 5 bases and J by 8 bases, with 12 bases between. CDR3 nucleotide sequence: TGTGCCAGCAGTCTGGACAGAGAAGAAAAACTGTTTTTT. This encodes CASSLDREEKLFF.

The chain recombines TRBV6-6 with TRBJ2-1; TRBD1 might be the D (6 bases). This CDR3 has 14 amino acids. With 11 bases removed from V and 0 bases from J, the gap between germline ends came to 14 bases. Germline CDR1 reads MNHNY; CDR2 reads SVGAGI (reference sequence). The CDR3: CALGAATSYNEQFF. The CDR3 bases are TGTGCCCTGGGGGCAGCGACCTCCTACAATGAGCAGTTCTTC.

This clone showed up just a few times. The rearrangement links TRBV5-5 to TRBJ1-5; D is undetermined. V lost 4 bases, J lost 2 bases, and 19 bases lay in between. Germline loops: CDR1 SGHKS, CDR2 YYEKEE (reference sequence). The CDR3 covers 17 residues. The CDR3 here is CASSTTLSRVGNQPQHF. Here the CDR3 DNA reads TGTGCCAGCAGCACCACACTGAGTCGTGTCGGCAATCAGCCCCAGCATTTT.

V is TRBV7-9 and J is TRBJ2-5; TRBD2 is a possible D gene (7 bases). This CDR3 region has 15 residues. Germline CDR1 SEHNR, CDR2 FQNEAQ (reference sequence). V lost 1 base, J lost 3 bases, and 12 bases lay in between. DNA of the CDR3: TGTGCCAGCAGCTTAGGAGGGGGGAGGGAAGAGACCCAGTACTTC. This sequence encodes CASSLGGGREETQYF.

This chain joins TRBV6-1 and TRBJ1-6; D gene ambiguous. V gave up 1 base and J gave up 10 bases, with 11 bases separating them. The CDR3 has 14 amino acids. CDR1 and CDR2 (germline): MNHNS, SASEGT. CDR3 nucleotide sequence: TGTGCCAGCAGTGAAGGGGGAGAGGGCTCACCCCTCCACTTT. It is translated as CASSEGGEGSPLHF.